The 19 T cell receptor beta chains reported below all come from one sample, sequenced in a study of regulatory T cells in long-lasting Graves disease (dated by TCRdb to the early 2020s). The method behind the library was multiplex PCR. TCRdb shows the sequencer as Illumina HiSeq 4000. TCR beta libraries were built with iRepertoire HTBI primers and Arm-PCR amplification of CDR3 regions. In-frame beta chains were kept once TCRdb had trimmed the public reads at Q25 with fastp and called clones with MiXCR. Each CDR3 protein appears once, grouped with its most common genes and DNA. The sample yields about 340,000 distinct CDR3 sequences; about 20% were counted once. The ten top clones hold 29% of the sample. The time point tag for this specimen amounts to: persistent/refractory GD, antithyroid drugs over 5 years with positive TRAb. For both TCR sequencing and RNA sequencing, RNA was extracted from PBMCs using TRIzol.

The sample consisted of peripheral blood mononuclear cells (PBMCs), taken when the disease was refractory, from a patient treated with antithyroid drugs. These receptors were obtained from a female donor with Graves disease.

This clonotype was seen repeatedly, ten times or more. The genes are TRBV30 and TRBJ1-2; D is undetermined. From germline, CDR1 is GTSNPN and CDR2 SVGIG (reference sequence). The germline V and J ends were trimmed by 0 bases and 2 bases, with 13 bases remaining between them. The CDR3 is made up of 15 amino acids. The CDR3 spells CAWSVRWARNYGYTF. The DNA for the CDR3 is TGTGCCTGGAGTGTACGGTGGGCGCGGAACTATGGCTACACCTTC. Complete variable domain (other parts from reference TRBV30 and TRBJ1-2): SQTIHQWPATLVQPVGSPLSLECTVEGTSNPNLYWYRQAAGRGLQLLFYSVGIGQISSEVPQNLSASRPQDRQFILSSKKLLLSDSGFYLCAWSVRWARNYGYTFGSGTRLTVV.

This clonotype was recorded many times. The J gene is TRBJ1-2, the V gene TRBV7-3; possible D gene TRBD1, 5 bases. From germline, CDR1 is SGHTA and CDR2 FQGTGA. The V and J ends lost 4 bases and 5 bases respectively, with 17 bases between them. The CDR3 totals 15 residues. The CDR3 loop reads CASSSGPLVGYGYTF. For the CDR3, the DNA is TGTGCCAGCAGCTCGGGACCCCTAGTGGGGTATGGCTACACCTTC.

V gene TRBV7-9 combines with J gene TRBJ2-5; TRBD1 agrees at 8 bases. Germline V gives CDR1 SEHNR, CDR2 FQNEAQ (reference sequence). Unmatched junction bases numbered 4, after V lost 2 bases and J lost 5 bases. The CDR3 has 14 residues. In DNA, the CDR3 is TGTGCCAGCAGCTTACCAGGGGGCGGGGAGACCCAGTACTTC. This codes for CASSLPGGGETQYF.

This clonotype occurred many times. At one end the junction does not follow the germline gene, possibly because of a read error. The CDR3 protein is CVSSSGAYEQYF. CDR3 in DNA: TGTGTCAGCAGCTCAGGCGCCTACGAGCAGTACTTC. This chain links TRBV28 with TRBJ2-7; no clear D gene. Germline CDR1 MDHEN, CDR2 SYDVKM. The CDR3 spans 12 residues.

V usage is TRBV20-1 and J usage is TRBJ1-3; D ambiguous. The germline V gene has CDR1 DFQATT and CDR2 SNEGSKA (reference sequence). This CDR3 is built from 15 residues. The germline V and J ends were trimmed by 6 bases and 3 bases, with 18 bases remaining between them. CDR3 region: CSAPHRESVGNTIYF. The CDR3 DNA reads TGCAGTGCCCCTCATCGGGAGAGCGTTGGAAACACCATATATTTT.

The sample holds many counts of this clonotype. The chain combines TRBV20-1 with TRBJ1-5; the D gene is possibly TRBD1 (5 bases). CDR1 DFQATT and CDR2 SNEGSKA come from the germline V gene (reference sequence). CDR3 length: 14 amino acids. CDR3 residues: CRVGGGDSNQPQHF. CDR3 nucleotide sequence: TGCAGGGTCGGTGGTGGGGACAGCAATCAGCCCCAGCATTTT.

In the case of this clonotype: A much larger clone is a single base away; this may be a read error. CDR3 nucleotide sequence: TGTGCCAGCAGGGGTCCGGGGCCGGACAATCAGCCCCAGCATTTT. Its translation is CASRGPGPDNQPQHF. The chain is built from TRBV12-3 or TRBV12-4 and TRBJ1-5, with D possibly being TRBD1 (5 bases). The CDR3 has 15 residues. The ends were cut back, 6 bases at V and 3 bases at J, with 15 bases in the middle.

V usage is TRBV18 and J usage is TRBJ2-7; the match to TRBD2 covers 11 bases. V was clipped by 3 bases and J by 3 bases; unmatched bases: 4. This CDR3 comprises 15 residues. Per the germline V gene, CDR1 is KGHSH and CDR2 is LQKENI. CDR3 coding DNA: TGTGCCAGCTCACCTGGACTAGCGGGTATCTACGAGCAGTACTTC. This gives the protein CASSPGLAGIYEQYF.

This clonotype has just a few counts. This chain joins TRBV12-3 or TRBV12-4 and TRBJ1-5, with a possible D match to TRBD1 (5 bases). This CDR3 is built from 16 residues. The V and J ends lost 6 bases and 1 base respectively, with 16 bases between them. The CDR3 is CASSPPGQGSNQPQHF. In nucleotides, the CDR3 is TGTGCCAGCAGCCCCCCTGGTCAGGGAAGCAATCAGCCCCAGCATTTT.

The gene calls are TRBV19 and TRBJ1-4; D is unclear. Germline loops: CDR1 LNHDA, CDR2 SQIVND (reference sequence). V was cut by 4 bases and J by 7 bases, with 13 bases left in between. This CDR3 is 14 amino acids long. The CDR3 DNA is TGTGCCAGTAGTAAGGGCAGCCCCGGTGAAAAACTGTTTTTT. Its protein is CASSKGSPGEKLFF.

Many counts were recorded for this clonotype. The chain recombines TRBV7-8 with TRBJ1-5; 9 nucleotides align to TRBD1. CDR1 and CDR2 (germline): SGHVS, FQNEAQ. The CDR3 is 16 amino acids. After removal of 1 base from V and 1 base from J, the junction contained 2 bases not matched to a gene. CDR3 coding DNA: TGTGCCAGCAGCTTAGGGGGGACAGGGAGCAATCAGCCCCAGCATTTT. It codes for CASSLGGTGSNQPQHF.

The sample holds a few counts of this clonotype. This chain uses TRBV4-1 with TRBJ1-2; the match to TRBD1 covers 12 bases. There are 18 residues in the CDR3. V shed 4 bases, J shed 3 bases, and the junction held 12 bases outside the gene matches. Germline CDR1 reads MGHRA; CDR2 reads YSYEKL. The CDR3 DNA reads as TGCGCCAGCAGCCCTCCCCCCGGGGACAGGGGGCAGGACTATGGCTACACCTTC. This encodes CASSPPPGDRGQDYGYTF.

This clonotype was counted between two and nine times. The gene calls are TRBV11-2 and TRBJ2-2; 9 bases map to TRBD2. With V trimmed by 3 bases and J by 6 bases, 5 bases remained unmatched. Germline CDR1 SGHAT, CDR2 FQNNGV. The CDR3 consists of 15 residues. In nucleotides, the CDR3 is TGTGCCAGCAGCTTGGGGGTAGCGGGGGCCGGGGAGCTGTTTTTT. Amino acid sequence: CASSLGVAGAGELFF.

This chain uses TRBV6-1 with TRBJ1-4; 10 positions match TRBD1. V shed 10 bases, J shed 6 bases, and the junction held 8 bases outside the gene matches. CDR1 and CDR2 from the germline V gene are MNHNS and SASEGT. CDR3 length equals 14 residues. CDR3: CAISRQGAYEKLFF. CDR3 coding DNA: TGTGCCATCTCGCGACAGGGGGCGTATGAAAAACTGTTTTTT.

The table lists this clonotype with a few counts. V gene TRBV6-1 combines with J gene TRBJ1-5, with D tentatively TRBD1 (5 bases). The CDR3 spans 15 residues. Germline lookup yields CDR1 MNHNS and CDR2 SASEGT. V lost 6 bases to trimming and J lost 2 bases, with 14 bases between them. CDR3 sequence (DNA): TGTGCCAGCAGGCCCCAGGGCTATGGCAATCAGCCCCAGCATTTT. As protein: CASRPQGYGNQPQHF.

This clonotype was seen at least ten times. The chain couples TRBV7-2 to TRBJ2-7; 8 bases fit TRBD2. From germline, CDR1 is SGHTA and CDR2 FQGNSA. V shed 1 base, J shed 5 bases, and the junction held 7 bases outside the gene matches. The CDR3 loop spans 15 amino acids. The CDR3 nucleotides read TGTGCCAGCAGCTTAGAGGTCCCGGGACTAGACGAGCAGTACTTC. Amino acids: CASSLEVPGLDEQYF. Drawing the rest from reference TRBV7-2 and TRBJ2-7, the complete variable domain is GAGVSQSPSNKVTEKGKDVELRCDPISGHTALYWYRQSLGQGLEFLIYFQGNSAPDKSGLPSDRFSAERTGGSVSTLTIQRTQQEDSAVYLCASSLEVPGLDEQYFGPGTRLTVT.

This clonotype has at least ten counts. The CDR3 nucleotides are TGTGCCAGCAACCCGGACAGAGCTTCCTACGAGCAGTACTTC. Translating it yields CASNPDRASYEQYF. The chain employs TRBV28 and TRBJ2-7; possibly TRBD1 for D (6 bases). Trimming took 7 bases from V and 1 from J, leaving 14 bases between them. From germline, CDR1 is MDHEN and CDR2 SYDVKM. The CDR3 has 14 amino acids.

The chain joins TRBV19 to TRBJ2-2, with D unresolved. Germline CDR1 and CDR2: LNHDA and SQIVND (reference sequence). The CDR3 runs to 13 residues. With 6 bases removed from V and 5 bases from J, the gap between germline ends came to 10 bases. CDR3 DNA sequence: TGTGCCAGTAGGGTCACAGATACCGGGGAGCTGTTTTTT. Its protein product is CASRVTDTGELFF.

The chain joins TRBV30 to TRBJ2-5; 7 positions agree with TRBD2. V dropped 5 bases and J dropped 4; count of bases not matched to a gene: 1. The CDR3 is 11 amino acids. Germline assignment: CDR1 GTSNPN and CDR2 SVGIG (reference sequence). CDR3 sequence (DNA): TGTGCCTGGGGGACTACAGAGACCCAGTACTTC. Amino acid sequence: CAWGTTETQYF.